The 29 T cell receptor beta chains given below trace back to one sample, sequenced in a study of CD8 T cells in ankylosing spondylitis. TCRdb reprocessed the 5' RACE reads via MiXCR and lists one record per CDR3 protein. The sample lists 150,000 to 250,000 distinct CDR3 sequences, 10% to 15% occurring once. The sample taken for sequencing was blood, either unsorted or a sorted T cell fraction (not recorded which). Receptor source: a male donor with ankylosing spondylitis or in good health (not recorded which).

This clonotype was recorded at least ten times. V gene TRBV12-3 or TRBV12-4 combines with J gene TRBJ2-7; 9 bases agree with TRBD1. There are 14 residues in the CDR3. After removal of 4 bases from V and 5 bases from J, the junction contained 6 bases not matched to a gene. The CDR3 reads CASSWGTGNHEQYF. The DNA of the CDR3 is TGTGCCAGCAGTTGGGGGACAGGGAACCACGAGCAGTACTTC.

The rearrangement joins TRBV2 to TRBJ1-5; 7 positions match TRBD1. V shed 3 bases and J 4 bases; nucleotides not matched to a gene: 9. This CDR3 spans 16 amino acids. The germline V gene encodes CDR1 SNHLY and CDR2 FYNNEI. In nucleotides, the CDR3 is TGTGCCAGCAGTGATAAAGAACAGGGGATGAATCAGCCCCAGCATTTT. Translation gives CASSDKEQGMNQPQHF.

The V call is TRBV19, the J call TRBJ2-3; TRBD2 is a possible D gene (6 bases). The V gene lost 3 bases and the J gene lost 6 bases, with 16 bases spanning the gap. This CDR3 region has 15 residues. Germline V CDR1 and CDR2: LNHDA, SQIVND (reference sequence). In nucleotides, the CDR3 is TGTGCCAGTAGTATCCTGGCGGGGTCTAAGGATACGCAGTATTTT. This gives the protein CASSILAGSKDTQYF.

This clonotype was picked up a small number of times. The gene calls are TRBV27 and TRBJ2-3; D assignment may be TRBD1 or TRBD2 (5 bases each). There are 14 residues in the CDR3. Germline CDR1 and CDR2: MNHEY and SMNVEV (reference sequence). Deletions cut 6 bases from V and 4 bases from J, with 14 bases between. CDR3 protein: CASSPGTPADTQYF. The CDR3 coding sequence is TGTGCCAGCAGCCCCGGGACCCCCGCAGATACGCAGTATTTT.

This clonotype was counted a few times. The chain recombines TRBV19 with TRBJ1-1; weak D call: TRBD1 (5 bases). The CDR3 spans 13 residues. The ends were cut back, 6 bases at V and 8 bases at J, with 16 bases in the middle. Germline V gene lookup returns CDR1 LNHDA and CDR2 SQIVND (reference sequence). CDR3 sequence: CASRPTVWNEAFF. The CDR3 nucleotides read TGTGCCAGTAGGCCGACAGTCTGGAACGAAGCTTTCTTT.

This clonotype was observed many times. The chain couples TRBV20-1 to TRBJ2-3; 14 bases are shared with TRBD2. CDR3 length: 19 residues. The germline gives CDR1 DFQATT, CDR2 SNEGSKA (reference sequence). V gave up 3 bases and J gave up 2 bases; unmatched junction bases: 13. The CDR3 region is CSASSWQGTSGGTTDTQYF. The CDR3 nucleotides are TGCAGTGCTAGTAGTTGGCAGGGGACTAGCGGGGGAACCACAGATACGCAGTATTTT.

This clonotype was seen at least ten times. V usage is TRBV12-3 or TRBV12-4 and J usage is TRBJ2-2, with 12 nucleotides matching TRBD2. The CDR3 is 16 residues long. Losses at the gene ends were 3 bases for V and 1 base for J; bases not matched to a gene: 0. CDR3 sequence reads: CASSLGLAGNTGELFF. CDR3 in DNA: TGTGCCAGCAGTTTGGGACTAGCGGGGAACACCGGGGAGCTGTTTTTT.

This clonotype was seen a handful of times. The V call is TRBV20-1, the J call TRBJ2-5; D is possibly TRBD2 (6 bases). V was cut by 2 bases and J by 3 bases, with 10 bases left in between. Germline assignment: CDR1 DFQATT and CDR2 SNEGSKA (reference sequence). The CDR3 contains 13 residues. The CDR3 DNA reads as TGCAGTGCTAGACCTGGCGGGGAAGAGACCCAGTACTTC. Translation: CSARPGGEETQYF.

CDR3 amino acids: CASRRTGGEQYF. The CDR3 region has the DNA TGTGCCAGCCGGCGGACAGGGGGTGAGCAGTACTTC. This chain links TRBV6-2 or TRBV6-3 with TRBJ2-7; 10 bases are shared with TRBD1. Germline V lookup: CDR1 MNHEY, CDR2 SVGEGT. The CDR3 is 12 amino acids. V was clipped by 8 bases and J by 7 bases; unmatched bases: 5.

This clonotype has more than one count but fewer than ten. The chain is built from TRBV20-1 and TRBJ2-1, with 7 bases matching TRBD2. V lost 2 bases to trimming and J lost 15 bases; unmatched junction nucleotides: 7. CDR1 DFQATT and CDR2 SNEGSKA come from the germline V gene (reference sequence). This CDR3 comprises 11 residues. The CDR3 reads CSARTGLEAFF. The CDR3 DNA reads TGCAGTGCTAGAACAGGACTAGAAGCGTTCTTC.

The chain links TRBV4-1 to TRBJ2-7; the D gene is possibly TRBD2 (6 bases). The CDR3 is made up of 15 amino acids. Between the trimmed V and J ends, which lost 0 bases and 6 bases, there was a span of 15 bases. Germline values: CDR1 MGHRA, CDR2 YSYEKL. CDR3 in amino acids: CASSQERGFGAEQYF. Written as DNA, the CDR3 is TGCGCCAGCAGCCAAGAGCGGGGCTTCGGGGCCGAGCAGTACTTC.

This clonotype was counted a few times. The chain links TRBV7-6 to TRBJ2-5, with 12 bases matching TRBD2. This CDR3 contains 15 residues. Germline assignment: CDR1 SGHVS and CDR2 FNYEAQ. V dropped 1 base and J dropped 5; count of bases not matched to a gene: 2. The CDR3 loop reads CASSLVTSGSETQYF. CDR3 coding DNA: TGTGCCAGCAGCTTAGTGACTAGCGGGAGTGAGACCCAGTACTTC.

This clonotype was picked up a small number of times. The chain combines TRBV15 with TRBJ2-1, with TRBD2 as a possible D gene (5 bases). The ends were cut back, 6 bases at V and 5 bases at J, with 17 bases in the middle. Germline V lookup: CDR1 LNHNV, CDR2 YYDKDF (reference sequence). This CDR3 spans 15 amino acids. The CDR3 region has the DNA TGTGCCACCAGTATGGACTCCAATCTTGACAATGAGCAGTTCTTC. Protein sequence: CATSMDSNLDNEQFF.

This chain uses TRBV11-2 with TRBJ2-1; weak D call: TRBD2 (7 bases). Germline V CDR1 and CDR2: SGHAT, FQNNGV. Trimming cost V 4 bases and J 7 bases, with 17 bases left between them. The CDR3 is 15 amino acids. The CDR3 reads CASSSVGGGGNEQFF. Written as DNA, the CDR3 is TGTGCCAGCAGCTCGGTCGGCGGGGGCGGGAATGAGCAGTTCTTC.

The chain is built from TRBV4-1 and TRBJ2-7; D is possibly TRBD1 or TRBD2 (5 bases each). Germline assignment: CDR1 MGHRA and CDR2 YSYEKL. CDR3 size: 15 residues. Trimming pared 0 bases from V and 5 bases from J, leaving 14 bases between. CDR3 in DNA: TGCGCCAGCAGCCAAGAATCCGGGACCCCCCACGAGCAGTACTTC. Translating gives CASSQESGTPHEQYF.

This clonotype appeared many times. The chain couples TRBV25-1 to TRBJ2-7, with D possibly matching TRBD1 (5 bases). CDR3 size: 13 residues. V lost 6 bases to trimming and J lost 5 bases, with 14 bases between them. Germline V gene data show CDR1 as MGHDK and CDR2 as SYGVNS. The CDR3: CASSPAGWDEQYF. The CDR3 region has the DNA TGTGCCAGCAGCCCGGCAGGGTGGGACGAGCAGTACTTC.

This clonotype turned up a few times. The V gene is TRBV30, the J gene TRBJ2-3; 10 bases align to TRBD1. Germline V gene sequence: CDR1 GTSNPN, CDR2 SVGIG (reference sequence). Germline trimming cut 5 bases from V and 4 bases from J; bases unmatched to any gene: 6. This CDR3 is 14 amino acids long. CDR3 DNA sequence: TGTGCCTGGGATGACGGGACAGGGGCAGATACGCAGTATTTT. Translation gives CAWDDGTGADTQYF.

This clonotype was seen only a few times. The V call is TRBV2, the J call TRBJ1-1; unclear D gene. The ends were cut back, 3 bases at V and 1 base at J, with 6 bases in the middle. Germline values: CDR1 SNHLY, CDR2 FYNNEI. The CDR3 spans 13 residues. This CDR3 reads CASSDTENTEAFF. The CDR3 DNA is TGTGCCAGCAGTGATACAGAGAACACTGAAGCTTTCTTT.

The chain combines TRBV4-2 with TRBJ2-1; 10 bases match TRBD2. CDR1 is LGHNA, CDR2 YNFKEQ, per germline. The V segment lost 1 base and the J segment 10 bases; nucleotides outside the gene matches: 13. The CDR3 extends over 17 amino acids. This CDR3 reads CASSQGLGLAGAREQFF. CDR3 nucleotides: TGTGCCAGCAGCCAAGGCCTCGGGCTAGCGGGAGCTAGGGAGCAGTTCTTC.

This clonotype was counted between two and nine times. V is TRBV2 and J is TRBJ2-3; 11 bases fit TRBD2. CDR1 and CDR2 from the germline V gene are SNHLY and FYNNEI. This CDR3 has 18 amino acids. The junction had 16 bases not matched to a gene; V was cut back by 6 bases and J by 5 bases. CDR3 in amino acids: CASRILAGASLGRDTQYF. The CDR3 DNA follows: TGTGCCAGCAGAATACTAGCGGGGGCCTCCCTGGGGAGAGATACGCAGTATTTT.

This clonotype was seen a few times. The gene calls are TRBV19 and TRBJ2-1; the D gene is possibly TRBD2 (6 bases). V was pared by 5 bases and J by 9 bases, with 17 bases between. Germline CDR1 LNHDA, CDR2 SQIVND (reference sequence). CDR3 length equals 14 residues. Here the CDR3 DNA reads TGTGCCAGTAGTCTCACGGAGGGTTGGGGTGAGCAGTTCTTC. Translation gives CASSLTEGWGEQFF.

There are a few counts of this clonotype. The CDR3 nucleotides read TGTGCCAGCATCGAGACCACAGGTGGTGAGCAGTTCTTC. It is translated as CASIETTGGEQFF. The chain links TRBV2 to TRBJ2-1; maybe TRBD1 (5 bases). The CDR3 loop spans 13 amino acids. Trimming removed 7 bases from V and 9 bases from J, with 16 bases in between. From germline, CDR1 is SNHLY and CDR2 FYNNEI. Combining the CDR3 with reference TRBV2 and TRBJ2-1 gives the whole variable domain EPEVTQTPSHQVTQMGQEVILRCVPISNHLYFYWYRQILGQKVEFLVSFYNNEISEKSEIFDDQFSVERPDGSNFTLKIRSTKLEDSAMYFCASIETTGGEQFFGPGTRLTVL.

V is TRBV20-1 and J is TRBJ2-5; D is ambiguous. Deletions cut 3 bases from V and 5 bases from J, with 16 bases between. The CDR3 has 14 amino acids. From germline, CDR1 is DFQATT and CDR2 SNEGSKA (reference sequence). The CDR3 is CSASPTFPGETQYF. The CDR3 coding sequence is TGCAGTGCTAGTCCGACCTTTCCTGGGGAGACCCAGTACTTC.

The chain uses TRBV27 and TRBJ2-7; D remains ambiguous. Between the trimmed V and J ends, which lost 0 bases and 1 base, there was a span of 10 bases. Germline CDR1 and CDR2: MNHEY and SMNVEV (reference sequence). CDR3 size: 15 residues. As DNA, the CDR3 is TGTGCCAGCAGTTTATCCATGGGGATGTCCTACGAGCAGTACTTC. Translating gives CASSLSMGMSYEQYF.

The chain has TRBV27 and TRBJ2-3; D tentatively fits TRBD1 or TRBD2 (7 bases each). Germline CDR1 is MNHEY and CDR2 is SMNVEV (reference sequence). The length of the CDR3 is 15 residues. V lost 5 bases and J lost 5, with 17 bases in between. CDR3 DNA sequence: TGTGCCAGCAGTCCCAACAGGGGCGGGGGAGATACGCAGTATTTT. This gives the protein CASSPNRGGGDTQYF.

This clonotype was seen a few times. The chain links TRBV4-1 to TRBJ1-2, with a weak D call TRBD1 (6 bases). The CDR3 extends over 15 amino acids. Trimming took 0 bases from V and 4 from J, leaving 12 bases between them. CDR1 MGHRA and CDR2 YSYEKL come from the germline V gene. CDR3 protein: CASSQDATGLYGYTF. The CDR3 DNA reads as TGCGCCAGCAGCCAAGATGCCACAGGGCTCTATGGCTACACCTTC.

The chain joins TRBV20-1 to TRBJ2-3; possible D gene TRBD2, 7 bases. CDR3 length equals 14 residues. The germline gives CDR1 DFQATT, CDR2 SNEGSKA (reference sequence). The V end lost 5 bases, the J end lost 5 bases, and 17 bases lay between the germline ends. In nucleotides, the CDR3 is TGCAGTGCTGAGAGGGGGGGGCTGATAGATACGCAGTATTTT. Translating it yields CSAERGGLIDTQYF.

This chain uses TRBV4-1 with TRBJ2-1; D gene unclear. The germline gives CDR1 MGHRA, CDR2 YSYEKL. CDR3 length: 16 amino acids. Trimming cost V 1 base and J 0 bases, with 10 bases left between them. The DNA of the CDR3 is TGCGCCAGCAGCCAAGGTTGGCGTGACTCCTACAATGAGCAGTTCTTC. Translating it yields CASSQGWRDSYNEQFF.

In this sample, this clonotype turned up a few times. The chain employs TRBV3-1 and TRBJ1-1; tentatively, D is TRBD1 (5 bases). Germline V gene lookup returns CDR1 LGHDT and CDR2 YNNKEL (reference sequence). The CDR3 has 14 amino acids. V was cut by 0 bases and J by 8 bases, with 13 bases left in between. The CDR3 region has the DNA TGTGCCAGCAGCCAAGATCCAGGGCTTGGGGAAGCTTTCTTT. As protein: CASSQDPGLGEAFF.